What follows are 7 T cell receptor beta chains derived from one specimen sequenced in a study of cytomegalovirus exposure and HLA in healthy donors. A multiplex PCR was run with 60 Vbeta primers and 13 Jbeta primers. The repertoire was sequenced with immunoSEQ multiplex PCR; TCRdb's copy has only in-frame clones and lacks some. This sample has about 87,000 clones, with approximately 69% found just once. The sequenced material came from PBMCs. The source is a man between 25 and 39 years old in good health and CMV-seropositive.

This chain joins TRBV6-1 and TRBJ2-1; D unclear. Germline V gives CDR1 MNHNS, CDR2 SASEGT. The CDR3 runs to 13 residues. Trimming took off 2 bases at V and 4 bases at J, with 6 bases between the two ends. The CDR3 region has the DNA TGTGCCAGCAGTGAAAGAGCTTACAATGAGCAGTTCTTC. Its protein is CASSERAYNEQFF.

Only a few counts were recorded for this clone. This chain connects TRBV6-4 to TRBJ2-1; 11 bases agree with TRBD1. The CDR3 is made up of 15 amino acids. V was clipped by 4 bases and J by 2 bases; unmatched bases: 1. The germline V gene encodes CDR1 MRHNA and CDR2 SNTAGT. The CDR3 here is CASSGGQGAYNEQFF. DNA for the CDR3: TGTGCCAGCAGTGGGGGACAGGGGGCCTACAATGAGCAGTTCTTC.

This chain joins TRBV7-2 and TRBJ2-3; a possible D gene is TRBD1 (5 bases). Trimming pared 0 bases from V and 2 bases from J, leaving 18 bases between. The CDR3 is 18 amino acids. CDR1 SGHTA and CDR2 FQGNSA come from the germline V gene. CDR3 sequence reads: CASSLALQGMGPTDTQYF. The CDR3 DNA is TGTGCCAGCAGCTTAGCGCTGCAGGGAATGGGGCCCACAGATACGCAGTATTTT. Using reference TRBV7-2 and TRBJ2-3 for the parts outside the CDR3, the full variable domain is GAGVSQSPSNKVTEKGKDVELRCDPISGHTALYWYRQSLGQGLEFLIYFQGNSAPDKSGLPSDRFSAERTGGSVSTLTIQRTQQEDSAVYLCASSLALQGMGPTDTQYFGPGTRLTVL.

The chain uses TRBV6-5 and TRBJ2-5, with TRBD2 matching 7 bases. Losses at the gene ends were 4 bases for V and 6 bases for J; bases not matched to a gene: 11. The germline CDR1 and CDR2 sequences are MNHEY and SVGAGI. CDR3 length: 15 amino acids. The CDR3 protein is CASSSPAGWGKTQYF. In nucleotides, the CDR3 is TGTGCCAGCAGTTCCCCAGCGGGGTGGGGAAAGACCCAGTACTTC.

The chain has TRBV29-1 and TRBJ1-2, with D possibly matching TRBD1 (6 bases). Germline V gene data show CDR1 as SQVTM and CDR2 as ANQGSEA. Trimming took 3 bases from V and 6 from J, leaving 14 bases between them. This CDR3 comprises 13 residues. The CDR3 DNA is TGCAGCGTTGACGGGGGGGCTTCGGATGGCTACACCTTC. This gives the protein CSVDGGASDGYTF.

The chain has TRBV30 and TRBJ2-7, with D perhaps TRBD2 (5 bases). This CDR3 region has 13 residues. Per the germline V gene, CDR1 is GTSNPN and CDR2 is SVGIG (reference sequence). Between the trimmed V and J ends, which lost 0 bases and 3 bases, there was a span of 9 bases. CDR3 residues: CAWSVIEGYEQYF. In DNA, the CDR3 is TGTGCCTGGAGTGTAATAGAGGGCTACGAGCAGTACTTC.

The CDR3 DNA reads as TGTGCCAGCAGACAGGTGGGAAACACTGAAGCTTTCTTT. The encoded protein is CASRQVGNTEAFF. The chain uses TRBV6-5 and TRBJ1-1; a possible D gene is TRBD1 (5 bases). CDR1 MNHEY and CDR2 SVGAGI come from the germline V gene. This CDR3 region has 13 residues. Between the trimmed V and J ends, which lost 6 bases and 2 bases, there was a span of 10 bases.